This T cell receptor beta chain was recovered during a study of T-cell reconstitution after alpha-beta-depleted transplantation in children (dated by TCRdb to about 2016). Describing the broader study: Using TCR repertoire profiling, the study followed T-cell immune reconstitution in a quantitative way in children after TCRalphabeta/CD19-depleted allogeneic hematopoietic cell transplantation.

V and J lose 5 bases and 0 bases, and a span of 21 bases separates them. Sequences KGHDR (CDR1) and SFDVKD (CDR2) are obtained from the germline V gene. The CDR3 runs 18 amino acids, cysteine and phenylalanine included. Here the CDR3 DNA is all that survives: 54 bases in frame from base 1. Libraries were constructed by PCR. Sequenced on an Illumina HiSeq 2500. Molecular barcoding was employed in the preparation of TCR libraries, with unique molecular identifiers being used to normalize TCRbeta repertoire quantification. Through fastp at Q25 and MiXCR, TCRdb rebuilt clones from the public reads, retaining in-frame beta chains. Each CDR3 protein gets just one entry, which takes the most common genes and DNA from the rows behind it. The sample records roughly 500,000 distinct CDR3 sequences, about 12% of which are singletons. The ten largest clonotypes hold approximately 5.4% of the sample. This clonotype was observed a few times. Its antigen remains unidentified. No quality values exist for individual bases; no much larger clone is one base distant.

Recombination connected TRBV24-1 to TRBJ1-1; a confident D gene designation cannot be given. The sample in question was PBMCs from the stem cell graft donor, obtained from the stem cell graft. This sequence was found in a human donor who donated a stem cell graft to a child with combined immunodeficiency. The sequenced DNA: TGTGCCACCAGTGCCGTTCTGCTATGGGTCTCCATGAACACTGAAGCTTTCTTT. Its protein reads: CATSAVLLWVSMNTEAFF.